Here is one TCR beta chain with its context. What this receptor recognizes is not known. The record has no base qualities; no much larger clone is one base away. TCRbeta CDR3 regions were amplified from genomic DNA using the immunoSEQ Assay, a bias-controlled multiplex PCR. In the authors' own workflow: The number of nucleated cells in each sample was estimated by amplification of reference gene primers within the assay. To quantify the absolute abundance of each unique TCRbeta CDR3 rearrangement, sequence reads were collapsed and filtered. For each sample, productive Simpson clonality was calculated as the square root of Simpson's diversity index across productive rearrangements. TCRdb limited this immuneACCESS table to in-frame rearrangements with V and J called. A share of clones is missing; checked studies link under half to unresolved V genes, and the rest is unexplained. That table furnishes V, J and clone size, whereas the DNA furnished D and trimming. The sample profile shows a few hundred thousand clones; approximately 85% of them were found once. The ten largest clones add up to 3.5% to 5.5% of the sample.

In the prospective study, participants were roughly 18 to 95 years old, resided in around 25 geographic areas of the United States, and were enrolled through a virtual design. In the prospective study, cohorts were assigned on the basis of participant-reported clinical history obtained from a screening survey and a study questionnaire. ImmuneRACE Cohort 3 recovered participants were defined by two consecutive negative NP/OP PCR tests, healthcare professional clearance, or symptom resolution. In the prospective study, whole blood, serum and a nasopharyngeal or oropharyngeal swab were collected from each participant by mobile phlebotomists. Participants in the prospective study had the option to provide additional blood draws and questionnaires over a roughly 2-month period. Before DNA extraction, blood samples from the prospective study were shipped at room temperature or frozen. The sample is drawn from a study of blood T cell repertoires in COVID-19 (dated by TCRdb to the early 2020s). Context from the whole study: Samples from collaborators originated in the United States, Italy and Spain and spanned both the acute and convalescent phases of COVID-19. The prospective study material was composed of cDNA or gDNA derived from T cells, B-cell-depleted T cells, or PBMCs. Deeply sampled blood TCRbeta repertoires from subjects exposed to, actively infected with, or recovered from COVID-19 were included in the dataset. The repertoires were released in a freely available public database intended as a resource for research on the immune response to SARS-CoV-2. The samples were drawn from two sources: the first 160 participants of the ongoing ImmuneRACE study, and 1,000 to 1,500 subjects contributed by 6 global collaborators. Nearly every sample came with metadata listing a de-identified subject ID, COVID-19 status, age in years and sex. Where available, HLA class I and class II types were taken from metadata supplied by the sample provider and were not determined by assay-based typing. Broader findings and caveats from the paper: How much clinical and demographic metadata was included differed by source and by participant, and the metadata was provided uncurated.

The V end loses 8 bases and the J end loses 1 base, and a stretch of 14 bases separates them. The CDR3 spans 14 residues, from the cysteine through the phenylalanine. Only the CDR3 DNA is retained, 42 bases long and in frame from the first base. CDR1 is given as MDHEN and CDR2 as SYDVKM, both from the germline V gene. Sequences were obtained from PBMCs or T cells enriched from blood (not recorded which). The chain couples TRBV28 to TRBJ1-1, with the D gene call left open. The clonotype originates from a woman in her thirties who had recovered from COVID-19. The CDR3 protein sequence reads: CASPGASGNTEAFF. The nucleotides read TGTGCCAGCCCGGGAGCCTCAGGGAACACTGAAGCTTTCTTT.